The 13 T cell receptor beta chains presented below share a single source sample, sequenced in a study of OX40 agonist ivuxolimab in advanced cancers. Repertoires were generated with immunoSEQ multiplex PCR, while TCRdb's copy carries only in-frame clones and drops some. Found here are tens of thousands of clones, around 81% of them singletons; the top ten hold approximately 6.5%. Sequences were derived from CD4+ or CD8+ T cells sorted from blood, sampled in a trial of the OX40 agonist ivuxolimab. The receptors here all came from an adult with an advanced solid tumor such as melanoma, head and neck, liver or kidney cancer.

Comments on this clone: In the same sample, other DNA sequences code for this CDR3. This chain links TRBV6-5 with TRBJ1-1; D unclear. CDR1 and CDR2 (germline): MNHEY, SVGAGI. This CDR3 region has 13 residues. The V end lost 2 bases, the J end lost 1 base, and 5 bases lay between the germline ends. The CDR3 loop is CASSYRGNTEAFF. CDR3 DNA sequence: TGTGCCAGCAGTTACCGCGGGAACACTGAAGCTTTCTTT.

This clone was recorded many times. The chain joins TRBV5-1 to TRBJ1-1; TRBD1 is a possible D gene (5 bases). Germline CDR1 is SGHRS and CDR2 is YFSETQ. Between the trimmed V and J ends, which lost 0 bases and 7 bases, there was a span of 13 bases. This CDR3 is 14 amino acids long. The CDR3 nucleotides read TGCGCCAGCAGCTTGGCCATATGGGGGGGTGAAGCTTTCTTT. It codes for CASSLAIWGGEAFF.

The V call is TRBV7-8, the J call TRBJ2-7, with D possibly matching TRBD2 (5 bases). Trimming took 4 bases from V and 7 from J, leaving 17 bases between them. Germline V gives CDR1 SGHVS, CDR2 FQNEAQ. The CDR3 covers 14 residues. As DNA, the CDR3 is TGTGCCAGCAGCTCAGGACCCTCCCGGGGTGAGCAGTACGTC. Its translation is CASSSGPSRGEQYV.

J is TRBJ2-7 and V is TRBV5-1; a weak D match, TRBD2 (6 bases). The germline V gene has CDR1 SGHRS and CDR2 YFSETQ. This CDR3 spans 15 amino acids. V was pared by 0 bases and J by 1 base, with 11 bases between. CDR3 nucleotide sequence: TGCGCCAGCAGCTTGGAAAGGGGACTTTCCTACGAGCAGTACTTC. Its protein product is CASSLERGLSYEQYF.

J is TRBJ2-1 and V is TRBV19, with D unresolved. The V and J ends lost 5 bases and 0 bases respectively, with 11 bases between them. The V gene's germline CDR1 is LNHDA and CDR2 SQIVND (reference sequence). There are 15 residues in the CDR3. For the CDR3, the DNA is TGTGCCAGTAGTTCAGACCTTAGCTCCTACAATGAGCAGTTCTTC. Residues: CASSSDLSSYNEQFF.

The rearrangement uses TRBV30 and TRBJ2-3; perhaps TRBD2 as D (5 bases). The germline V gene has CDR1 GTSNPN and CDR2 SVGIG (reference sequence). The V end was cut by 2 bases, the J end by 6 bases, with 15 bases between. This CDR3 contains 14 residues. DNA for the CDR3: TGTGCCTGGAGTCGGGTTGGAGGTGAGGATACGCAGTATTTT. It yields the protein CAWSRVGGEDTQYF.

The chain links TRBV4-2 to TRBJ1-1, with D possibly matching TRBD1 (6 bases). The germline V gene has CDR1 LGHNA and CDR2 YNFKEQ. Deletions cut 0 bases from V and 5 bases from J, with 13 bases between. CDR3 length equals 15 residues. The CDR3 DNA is TGTGCCAGCAGCCAAGATGTGGGGGCGGGAACTGAAGCTTTCTTT. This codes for CASSQDVGAGTEAFF.

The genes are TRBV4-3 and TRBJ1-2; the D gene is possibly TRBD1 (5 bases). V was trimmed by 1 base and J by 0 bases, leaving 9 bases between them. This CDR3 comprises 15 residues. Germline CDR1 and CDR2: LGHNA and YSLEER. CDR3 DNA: TGCGCCAGCAGCCAAGCCTGGGGACCTAACTATGGCTACACCTTC. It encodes CASSQAWGPNYGYTF.

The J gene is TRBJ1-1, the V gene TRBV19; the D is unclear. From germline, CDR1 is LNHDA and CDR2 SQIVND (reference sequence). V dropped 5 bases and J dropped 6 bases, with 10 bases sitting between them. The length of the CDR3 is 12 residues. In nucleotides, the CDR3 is TGTGCCAGTAGTCCCGGTTGGGCTGAAGCTTTCTTT. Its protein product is CASSPGWAEAFF. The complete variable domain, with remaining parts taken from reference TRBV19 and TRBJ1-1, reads DGGITQSPKYLFRKEGQNVTLSCEQNLNHDAMYWYRQDPGQGLRLIYYSQIVNDFQKGDIAEGYSVSREKKESFPLTVTSAQKNPTAFYLCASSPGWAEAFFGQGTRLTVV.

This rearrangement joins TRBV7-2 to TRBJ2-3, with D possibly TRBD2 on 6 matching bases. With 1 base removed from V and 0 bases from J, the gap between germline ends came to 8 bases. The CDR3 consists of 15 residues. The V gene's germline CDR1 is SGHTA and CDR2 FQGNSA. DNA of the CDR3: TGTGCCAGCAGCTTAGGTAGCGGCAGCACAGATACGCAGTATTTT. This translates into CASSLGSGSTDTQYF.

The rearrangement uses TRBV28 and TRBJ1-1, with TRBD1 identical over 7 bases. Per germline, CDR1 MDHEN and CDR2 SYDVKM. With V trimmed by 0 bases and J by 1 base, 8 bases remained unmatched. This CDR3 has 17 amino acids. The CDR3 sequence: CASSLWGGGTANTEAFF. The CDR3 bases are TGTGCCAGCAGTTTATGGGGGGGCGGGACAGCGAACACTGAAGCTTTCTTT. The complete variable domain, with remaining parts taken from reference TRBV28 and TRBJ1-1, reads DVKVTQSSRYLVKRTGEKVFLECVQDMDHENMFWYRQDPGLGLRLIYFSYDVKMKEKGDIPEGYSVSREKKERFSLILESASTNQTSMYLCASSLWGGGTANTEAFFGQGTRLTVV.

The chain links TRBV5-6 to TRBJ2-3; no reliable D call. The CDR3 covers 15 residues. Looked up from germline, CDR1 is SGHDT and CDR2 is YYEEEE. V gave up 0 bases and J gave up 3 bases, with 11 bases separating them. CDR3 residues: CASSLDELQTDTQYF. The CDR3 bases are TGTGCCAGCAGCTTGGACGAGCTACAAACAGATACGCAGTATTTT.

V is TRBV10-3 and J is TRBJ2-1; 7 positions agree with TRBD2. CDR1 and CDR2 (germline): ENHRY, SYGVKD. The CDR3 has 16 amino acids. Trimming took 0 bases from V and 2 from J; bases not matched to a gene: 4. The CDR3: CAISESLAGAYNEQFF. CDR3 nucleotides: TGTGCCATCAGTGAGTCGTTGGCGGGGGCCTACAATGAGCAGTTCTTC.